The 14 T cell receptor beta chains given below trace back to one sample, sequenced in a study of shared clonotypes between healthy human individuals (dated by TCRdb to 2018 to 2021). Receptor libraries were prepared by the immunoSEQ multiplex PCR assay. Sourced from immuneACCESS, this table was stored by TCRdb with only in-frame sequences that have V and J called. A share of the clones is absent; for the studies checked, an unresolved V gene accounts for under half, and the remainder has no known explanation. The sample contains 2 million to 2.5 million clones, roughly 93% of them found a single time. The ten largest account for 0.35% to 0.45% of the sample. The material sequenced was naive CD4+ T cells from PBMCs. Explained via the paper, the cell subset or site label denotes: CD45RA+ positively selected. All receptors derive from a man aged 18 to 30 in good health. Some clones in this sample may be carry-over from other donors' samples.

V gene TRBV7-9 combines with J gene TRBJ2-5, with D maybe TRBD1 (5 bases). Germline V CDR1 and CDR2: SEHNR, FQNEAQ (reference sequence). V was trimmed by 0 bases and J by 2 bases, leaving 7 bases between them. The CDR3 runs to 14 residues. CDR3 nucleotides: TGTGCCAGCAGCTTAGCGACAGCTCAAGAGACCCAGTACTTC. This sequence encodes CASSLATAQETQYF. Supplemented by reference TRBV7-9 and TRBJ2-5, the full variable domain reads DTGVSQNPRHKITKRGQNVTFRCDPISEHNRLYWYRQTLGQGPEFLTYFQNEAQLEKSRLLSDRFSAERPKGSFSTLEIQRTEQGDSAMYLCASSLATAQETQYFGPGTRLLVL.

This clone was recorded only once. The rearrangement joins TRBV6-6 to TRBJ2-3, with 7 bases matching TRBD2. The CDR3 covers 15 residues. Germline assignment: CDR1 MNHNY and CDR2 SVGAGI (reference sequence). With V trimmed by 6 bases and J by 4 bases, 10 bases remained unmatched. CDR3 region: CASSLGGSGADTQYF. CDR3 coding DNA: TGTGCCAGCAGCCTGGGGGGGAGCGGGGCAGATACGCAGTATTTT.

The rearrangement uses TRBV7-8 and TRBJ2-7; 7 bases are a match to TRBD2. V was clipped by 2 bases and J by 3 bases; unmatched bases: 7. Per the germline V gene, CDR1 is SGHVS and CDR2 is FQNEAQ. This CDR3 contains 15 residues. The CDR3 nucleotides are TGTGCCAGCAGCTTATGGGCGGGAGAAGGCTACGAGCAGTACTTC. Amino acid sequence: CASSLWAGEGYEQYF.

The gene calls are TRBV10-3 and TRBJ2-5, with D maybe TRBD2 (7 bases). The CDR3 sequence is 13 residues long. Looked up from germline, CDR1 is ENHRY and CDR2 is SYGVKD. V was pared by 8 bases and J by 5 bases, with 15 bases between. Here the CDR3 DNA reads TGTGCCATCGGCCCCGGGGGGCAGGAGACCCAGTACTTC. It encodes CAIGPGGQETQYF.

A single count supports this clone. The same CDR3 arises from other DNA sequences in this sample as well. The chain is built from TRBV9 and TRBJ1-3; TRBD1 is a possible D gene (5 bases). V was trimmed by 0 bases and J by 0 bases, leaving 10 bases between them. The CDR3 totals 16 residues. CDR1 and CDR2 from the germline V gene are SGDLS and YYNGEE. The CDR3: CASSVASGLSGNTIYF. CDR3 bases: TGTGCCAGCAGCGTAGCTTCAGGGCTCTCTGGAAACACCATATATTTT.

The table lists this clone with a few counts. This chain uses TRBV19 with TRBJ1-5; 8 bases agree with TRBD1. The CDR3 extends over 14 amino acids. Germline V gene data show CDR1 as LNHDA and CDR2 as SQIVND (reference sequence). J lost 5 bases, V lost 4 bases, and 4 bases had no gene match. The CDR3 loop is CASSKDRVYQPQHF. CDR3 nucleotide sequence: TGTGCCAGTAGTAAGGACAGGGTCTATCAGCCCCAGCATTTT. The variable domain in full, with the rest retrieved from reference TRBV19 and TRBJ1-5, is DGGITQSPKYLFRKEGQNVTLSCEQNLNHDAMYWYRQDPGQGLRLIYYSQIVNDFQKGDIAEGYSVSREKKESFPLTVTSAQKNPTAFYLCASSKDRVYQPQHFGDGTRLSIL.

This sequence joins TRBV6-4 and TRBJ2-7, with TRBD2 as a possible D gene (6 bases). The V and J ends lost 5 bases and 1 base respectively, with 9 bases between them. CDR1 and CDR2 (germline): MRHNA, SNTAGT. The CDR3 loop spans 13 amino acids. Here the CDR3 reads CASSREPSYEQYF. CDR3 bases: TGTGCCAGCAGTCGGGAGCCTTCCTACGAGCAGTACTTC.

The chain carries TRBV10-3 and TRBJ2-5; 13 nucleotides line up with TRBD2. The CDR3 is made up of 16 amino acids. The trim removed 3 bases at V and 5 bases at J, leaving 6 bases unmatched. The germline V gene has CDR1 ENHRY and CDR2 SYGVKD. As DNA, the CDR3 is TGTGCCATCAGTGAAGGGACTAGCGGGACGTTGGAGACCCAGTACTTC. Its translation: CAISEGTSGTLETQYF.

The V call is TRBV29-1, the J call TRBJ1-2; TRBD1 is a possible D gene (6 bases). In germline, CDR1 is SQVTM, CDR2 ANQGSEA. The CDR3 totals 14 residues. V was cut by 7 bases and J by 3 bases, with 18 bases left in between. CDR3 DNA: TGCAGCGCCGGACAGCGGACAGCCGACTATGGCTACACCTTC. Amino acids: CSAGQRTADYGYTF. The whole variable domain, filled in from reference TRBV29-1 and TRBJ1-2, reads SAVISQKPSRDICQRGTSLTIQCQVDSQVTMMFWYRQQPGQSLTLIATANQGSEATYESGFVIDKFPISRPNLTFSTLTVSNMSPEDSSIYLCSAGQRTADYGYTFGSGTRLTVV.

CDR3 DNA: TGTGCCAGCACGCCACGGGGCCGGGACGAGCAGTACTTC. This sequence encodes CASTPRGRDEQYF. The V gene is TRBV6-5, the J gene TRBJ2-7; tentatively, D is TRBD1 or TRBD2 (5 bases each). Deletions cut 7 bases from V and 5 bases from J, with 15 bases between. The CDR3 is made up of 13 amino acids. In germline, CDR1 is MNHEY, CDR2 SVGAGI.

J is TRBJ2-7 and V is TRBV11-2, with 9 bases that match TRBD2. The ends lost 2 bases at V and 4 bases at J; junction bases unmatched: 3. This CDR3 is 14 amino acids long. Germline assignment: CDR1 SGHAT and CDR2 FQNNGV. CDR3 in DNA: TGTGCCAGCAGCTTACTTCTAGCGGGATACGAGCAGTACTTC. Its protein is CASSLLLAGYEQYF. Filled out from reference TRBV11-2 and TRBJ2-7, the complete variable domain reads EAGVAQSPRYKIIEKRQSVAFWCNPISGHATLYWYQQILGQGPKLLIQFQNNGVVDDSQLPKDRFSAERLKGVDSTLKIQPAKLEDSAVYLCASSLLLAGYEQYFGPGTRLTVT.

The rearrangement links TRBV7-3 to TRBJ2-3; TRBD2 aligns across 12 bases. The length of the CDR3 is 18 residues. V gave up 0 bases and J gave up 1 base; unmatched junction bases: 5. CDR1 and CDR2 from the germline V gene are SGHTA and FQGTGA. The CDR3 loop reads CASSLTAASGRGTDTQYF. Written as DNA, the CDR3 is TGTGCCAGCAGCTTAACGGCCGCTAGCGGGAGGGGCACAGATACGCAGTATTTT.

The J gene is TRBJ2-1, the V gene TRBV6-4; 7 bases line up with TRBD1. There are 20 residues in the CDR3. V shed 0 bases, J shed 3 bases, and the junction held 17 bases outside the gene matches. CDR1 is MRHNA and CDR2 is SNTAGT in the germline V gene. The CDR3 DNA sequence: TGTGCCAGCAGTGACTCGCCCACCCGAATTCTTTGGGACAGCTACAATGAGCAGTTCTTC. Translation: CASSDSPTRILWDSYNEQFF.

The genes are TRBV7-9 and TRBJ2-1; TRBD2 matches at 8 bases. This CDR3 has 16 amino acids. V lost 5 bases and J lost 5; bases outside the gene matches: 11. Germline V gives CDR1 SEHNR, CDR2 FQNEAQ (reference sequence). The CDR3 is CASSGRGAGANNEQFF. The CDR3 nucleotides read TGTGCCAGCAGCGGGCGAGGAGCGGGAGCCAACAATGAGCAGTTCTTC.